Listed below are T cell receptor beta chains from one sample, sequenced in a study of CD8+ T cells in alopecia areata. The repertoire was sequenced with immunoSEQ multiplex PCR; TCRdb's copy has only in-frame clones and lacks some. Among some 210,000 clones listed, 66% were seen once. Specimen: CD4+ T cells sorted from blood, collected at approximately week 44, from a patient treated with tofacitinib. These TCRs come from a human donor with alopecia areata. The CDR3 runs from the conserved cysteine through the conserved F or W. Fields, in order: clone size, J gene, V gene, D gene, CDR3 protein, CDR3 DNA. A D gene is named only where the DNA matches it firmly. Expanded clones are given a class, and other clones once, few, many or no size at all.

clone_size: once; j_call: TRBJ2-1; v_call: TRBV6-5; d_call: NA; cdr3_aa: CASSYEGLGDEQFF; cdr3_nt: TGTGCCAGCAGTTACGAGGGTTTGGGCGATGAGCAGTTCTTC
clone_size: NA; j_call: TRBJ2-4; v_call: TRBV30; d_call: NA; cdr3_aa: CAWSLGWGLAKNIQYF; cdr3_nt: TGTGCCTGGAGTCTAGGGTGGGGTCTAGCCAAAAACATTCAGTACTTC
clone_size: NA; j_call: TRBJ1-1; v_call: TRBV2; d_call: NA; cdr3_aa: CASSEDRGEFGTEAFF; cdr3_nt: TGTGCCAGCAGTGAAGATAGGGGGGAGTTTGGCACTGAAGCTTTCTTT
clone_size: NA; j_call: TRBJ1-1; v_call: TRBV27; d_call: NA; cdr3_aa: CASSLGQTNTEAFF; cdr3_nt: TGTGCCAGCAGTTTAGGGCAGACCAACACTGAAGCTTTCTTT
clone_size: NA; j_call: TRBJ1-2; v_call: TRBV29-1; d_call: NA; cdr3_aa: CSVGGLANYGYTF; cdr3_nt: TGCAGCGTTGGTGGGTTAGCTAACTATGGCTACACCTTC
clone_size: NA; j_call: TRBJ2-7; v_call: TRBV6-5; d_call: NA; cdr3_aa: CASAGTLPSYEQYF; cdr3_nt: TGTGCCAGCGCCGGGACACTACCCTCCTACGAGCAGTACTTC
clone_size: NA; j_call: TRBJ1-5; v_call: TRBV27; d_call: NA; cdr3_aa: CASSPGLRAHQPQHF; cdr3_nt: TGTGCCAGCAGTCCCGGACTCCGCGCTCATCAGCCCCAGCATTTT
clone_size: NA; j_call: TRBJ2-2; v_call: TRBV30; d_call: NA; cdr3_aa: CAWSVNRGGSNTGELFF; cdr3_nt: TGTGCCTGGAGTGTAAACCGGGGCGGATCGAACACCGGGGAGCTGTTTTTT
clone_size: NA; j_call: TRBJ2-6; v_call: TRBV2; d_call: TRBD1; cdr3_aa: CASRIGQGLISMGANVLTF; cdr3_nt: TGTGCCAGCAGGATCGGACAGGGTTTGATTTCTATGGGGGCCAACGTCCTGACTTTC
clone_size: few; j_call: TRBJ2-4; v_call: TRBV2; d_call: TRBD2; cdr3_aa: CASKGLAGGYKNIQYF; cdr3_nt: TGTGCCAGCAAGGGGCTAGCGGGGGGATACAAAAACATTCAGTACTTC
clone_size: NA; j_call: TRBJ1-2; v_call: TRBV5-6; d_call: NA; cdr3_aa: CASSKDGSYGYTF; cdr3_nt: TGTGCCAGCAGCAAAGACGGATCCTATGGCTACACCTTC
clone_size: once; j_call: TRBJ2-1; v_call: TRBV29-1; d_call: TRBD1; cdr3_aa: CSVRTGGAGGYNEQFF; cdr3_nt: TGCAGCGTGAGAACAGGGGGCGCAGGGGGATACAATGAGCAGTTCTTC
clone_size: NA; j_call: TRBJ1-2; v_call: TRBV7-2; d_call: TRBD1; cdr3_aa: CASTRDRGLGGYTF; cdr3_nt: TGTGCCAGCACCCGGGACAGGGGGTTGGGGGGCTACACCTTC
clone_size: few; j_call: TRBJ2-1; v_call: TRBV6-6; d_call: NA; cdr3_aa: CASSYSISDEQFF; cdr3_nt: TGTGCCAGCAGTTACTCGATTTCGGATGAGCAGTTCTTC
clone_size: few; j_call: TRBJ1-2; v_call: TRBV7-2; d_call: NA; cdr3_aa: CASSSHRDSEGYTF; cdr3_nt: TGTGCCAGCAGCTCACACCGGGACTCTGAGGGCTACACCTTC
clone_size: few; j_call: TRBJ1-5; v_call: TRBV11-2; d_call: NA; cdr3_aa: CASSSQGREPQHF; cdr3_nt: TGTGCCAGCAGCTCCCAGGGGAGGGAGCCCCAGCATTTT
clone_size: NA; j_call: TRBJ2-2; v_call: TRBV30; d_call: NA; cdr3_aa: CAWRQWGNTGELFF; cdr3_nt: TGTGCCTGGAGGCAGTGGGGGAACACCGGGGAGCTGTTTTTT
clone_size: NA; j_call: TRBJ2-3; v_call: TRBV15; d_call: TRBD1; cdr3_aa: CATSRDLADRAADTQYF; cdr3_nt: TGTGCCACCAGCAGAGATTTGGCAGACAGGGCGGCAGATACGCAGTATTTT
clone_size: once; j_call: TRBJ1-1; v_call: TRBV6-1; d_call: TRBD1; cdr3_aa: CATPPNYRGHTEAFF; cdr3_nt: TGTGCCACCCCACCGAACTACAGGGGCCACACTGAAGCTTTCTTT
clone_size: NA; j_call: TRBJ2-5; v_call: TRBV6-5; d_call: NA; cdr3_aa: CASSAQGGQETQYF; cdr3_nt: TGTGCCAGCAGTGCCCAAGGGGGGCAAGAGACCCAGTACTTC
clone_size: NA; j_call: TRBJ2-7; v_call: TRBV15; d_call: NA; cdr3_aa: CATSLGGTSYEQYF; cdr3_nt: TGTGCCACCAGCCTCGGTGGGACCTCCTACGAGCAGTACTTC
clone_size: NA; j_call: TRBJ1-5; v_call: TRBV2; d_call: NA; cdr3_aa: CASSYEHSNQPQHF; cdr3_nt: TGTGCCAGCAGTTATGAGCATAGCAATCAGCCCCAGCATTTT
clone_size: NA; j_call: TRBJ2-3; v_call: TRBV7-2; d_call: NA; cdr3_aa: CASSSEDTQYF; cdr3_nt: TGTGCCAGCAGTTCCGAAGATACGCAGTATTTT
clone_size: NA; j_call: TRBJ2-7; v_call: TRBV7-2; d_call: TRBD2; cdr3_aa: CASSGSSGGFYEQYF; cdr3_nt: TGTGCCAGCAGCGGCTCTAGCGGGGGATTCTACGAGCAGTACTTC
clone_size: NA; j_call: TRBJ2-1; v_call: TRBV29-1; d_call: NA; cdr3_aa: CSGSFDEQFF; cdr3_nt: TGCAGCGGATCATTTGATGAGCAGTTCTTC
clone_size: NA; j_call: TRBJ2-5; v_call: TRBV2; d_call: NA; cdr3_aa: CASKTEYQETQYF; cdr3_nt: TGTGCCAGCAAGACTGAGTACCAAGAGACCCAGTACTTC
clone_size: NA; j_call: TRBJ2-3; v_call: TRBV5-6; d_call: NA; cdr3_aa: CASSSGSTDTQYF; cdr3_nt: TGTGCCAGCAGCTCCGGGAGCACAGATACGCAGTATTTT
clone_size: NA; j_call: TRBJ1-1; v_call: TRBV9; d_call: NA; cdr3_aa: CASSGGTLGNTEAFF; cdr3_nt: TGTGCCAGCAGCGGCGGGACTTTGGGGAACACTGAAGCTTTCTTT
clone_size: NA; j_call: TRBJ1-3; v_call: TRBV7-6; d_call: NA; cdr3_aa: CASSQPGNTIYF; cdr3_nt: TGTGCCAGCAGCCAACCTGGAAACACCATATATTTT
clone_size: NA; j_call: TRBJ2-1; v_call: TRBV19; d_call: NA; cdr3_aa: CASSIRHSPGGNEQFF; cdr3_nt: TGTGCCAGTAGTATCCGTCACAGTCCCGGGGGCAATGAGCAGTTCTTC
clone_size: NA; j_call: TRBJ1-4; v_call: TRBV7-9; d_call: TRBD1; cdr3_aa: CASSLDPGQGRRKLFF; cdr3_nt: TGTGCCAGCAGCTTAGATCCCGGACAGGGTAGGAGAAAACTGTTTTTT
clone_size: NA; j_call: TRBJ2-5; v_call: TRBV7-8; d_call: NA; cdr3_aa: CASKGSQETQYF; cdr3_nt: TGTGCCAGCAAAGGGAGCCAAGAGACCCAGTACTTC
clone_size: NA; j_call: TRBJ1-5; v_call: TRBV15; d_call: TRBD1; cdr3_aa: CATSRRTGVGNQPQHF; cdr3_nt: TGTGCCACCAGCAGACGGACAGGGGTTGGCAATCAGCCCCAGCATTTT
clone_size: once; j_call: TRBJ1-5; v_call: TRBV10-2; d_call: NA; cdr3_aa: CASSPLGTGSNQPQHF; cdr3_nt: TGCGCCAGCAGTCCCCTCGGGACGGGAAGCAATCAGCCCCAGCATTTT
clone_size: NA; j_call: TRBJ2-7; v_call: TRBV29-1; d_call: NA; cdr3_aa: CSAVLDRNYEQYF; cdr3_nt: TGCAGCGCTGTCTTGGACCGGAACTACGAGCAGTACTTC
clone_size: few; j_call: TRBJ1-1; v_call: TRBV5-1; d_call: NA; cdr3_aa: CASSLGPNTEAFF; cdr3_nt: TGCGCCAGCAGCTTGGGACCGAACACTGAAGCTTTCTTT